Listed here is a single T cell receptor (beta chain). What it binds is not known. The data were obtained in a study of identifying expanded T cells in peripheral blood. There are 15 residues in the CDR3. CDR1 MNHEY and CDR2 SVGAGI come from the germline V gene. V gave up 0 bases and J gave up 0 bases; unmatched junction bases: 1. Study results and caveats: Technical replicates showed around 1.1 changed clones; about two weeks 15 to 20; four weeks 19.

The method was immunoSEQ multiplex PCR; TCRdb's version includes in-frame clones alone and lacks a portion of them. The table records approximately 130,000 clones, more than 80% of them present only once. Collection occurred without any documented infections or immune events in donors. The sample comprised blood. The chain uses TRBV6-5 and TRBJ1-1; 7 bases align to TRBD1. The clonotype originates from a person between 18 and 69 years old in good health. The chain's CDR3 is CASSYSGTVNTEAFF. CDR3 sequence (DNA): TGTGCCAGCAGTTACTCCGGGACAGTGAACACTGAAGCTTTCTTT.